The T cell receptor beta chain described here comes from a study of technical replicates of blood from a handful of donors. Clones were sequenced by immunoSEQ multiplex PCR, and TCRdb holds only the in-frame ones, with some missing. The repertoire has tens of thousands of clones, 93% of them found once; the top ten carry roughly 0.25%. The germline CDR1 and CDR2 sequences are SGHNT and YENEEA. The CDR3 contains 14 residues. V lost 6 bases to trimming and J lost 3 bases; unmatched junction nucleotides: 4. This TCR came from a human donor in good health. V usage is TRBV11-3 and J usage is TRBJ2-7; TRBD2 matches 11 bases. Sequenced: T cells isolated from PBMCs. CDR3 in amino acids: CASRPLAGGYEQYF. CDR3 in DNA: TGTGCCAGCAGGCCCCTAGCGGGGGGCTACGAGCAGTACTTC.